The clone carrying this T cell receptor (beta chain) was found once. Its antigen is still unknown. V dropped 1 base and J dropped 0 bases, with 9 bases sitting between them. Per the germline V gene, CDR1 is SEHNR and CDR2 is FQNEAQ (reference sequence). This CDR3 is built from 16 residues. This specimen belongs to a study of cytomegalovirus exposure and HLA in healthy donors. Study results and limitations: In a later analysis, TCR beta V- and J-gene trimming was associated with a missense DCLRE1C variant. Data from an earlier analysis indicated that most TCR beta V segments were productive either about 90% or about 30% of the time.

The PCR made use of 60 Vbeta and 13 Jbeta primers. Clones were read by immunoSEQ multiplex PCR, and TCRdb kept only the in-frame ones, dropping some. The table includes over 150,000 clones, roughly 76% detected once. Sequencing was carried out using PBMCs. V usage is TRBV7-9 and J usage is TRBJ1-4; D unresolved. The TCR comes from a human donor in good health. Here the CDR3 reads CASSLDRFATNEKLFF. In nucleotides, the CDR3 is TGTGCCAGCAGCTTAGACAGATTTGCAACTAATGAAAAACTGTTTTTT.